This T cell receptor (beta chain) was sequenced during a study of radiotherapy plus CTLA-4 blockade in lung cancer. The assay was immunoSEQ multiplex PCR, and TCRdb's table has in-frame clones only and misses some. The sample carries approximately 110,000 clones, about 80% recorded once. Here the sequenced sample was peripheral blood, taken from a patient treated with radiotherapy plus ipilimumab. This receptor was taken from a human donor with non-small cell lung cancer that progressed on radiotherapy plus ipilimumab. Some clones in this sample may be carry-over from other donors' samples.

CDR3 sequence reads: CASRQAISGNTIYF. The DNA of the CDR3 is TGTGCCAGCAGACAGGCTATCTCTGGAAACACCATATATTTT. This rearrangement joins TRBV2 to TRBJ1-3; possible D gene TRBD1, 5 bases. The CDR3 loop spans 14 amino acids. Trimming shortened V by 6 bases and J by 0 bases, and 9 bases separated the two germline ends. Germline values: CDR1 SNHLY, CDR2 FYNNEI.